The T cell receptor (beta chain) under discussion was sequenced for a study of T cell repertoires in cytomegalovirus infection. The overall study: The authors used CMV epitopes that were HLA-C-restricted (recently identified) and HLA-B-restricted (well studied). The public TCR beta signatures pointed to both CMV infection and matching HLA type. Notes on the study in general: Predominance within the ex vivo response was attributable to HLA-C-restricted CMV-specific TCR beta clonotypes.

This clonotype came up a few times. Its antigen is unknown. TCRdb reanalysed the reads using MiXCR and keeps one entry per CDR3 protein. Here the sample spans hundreds of thousands of distinct CDR3 sequences, under 45% being singletons. The CDR3 has 16 amino acids. The V end was cut by 3 bases, the J end by 4 bases, with 17 bases between. The sample in question was cultured PBMCs, obtained from culture after CMV antigen stimulation. The chain uses TRBV12-3 or TRBV12-4 and TRBJ2-3; D is possibly TRBD1 (6 bases). The sequence came from a human donor in good health (CMV status not recorded). Some clones in this sample may be carry-over from other donors' samples. CDR3 sequence: CASSLARGSGADTQYF. CDR3 in DNA: TGTGCCAGCAGTTTGGCCAGGGGTTCCGGCGCAGATACGCAGTATTTT.